These 15 T cell receptor beta chains were sequenced from one sample in a study of T cell clonality in common variable immunodeficiency. TCRdb's table, derived via immunoSEQ multiplex PCR, lists solely in-frame clones and lacks some. This repertoire holds about 60,000 clones, and none appear only once. The sample was peripheral blood mononuclear cells. These receptor sequences come from a person aged 18-70 years in good health.

To note about this clone: The read stops 3 residues short of the end of the CDR3; the missing end is completed from the germline J gene. The gene calls are TRBV20-1 and TRBJ2-1; tentatively, D is TRBD2 (5 bases). V lost 6 bases, J lost 1 base, and 13 bases lay in between. Per the germline V gene, CDR1 is DFQATT and CDR2 is SNEGSKA (reference sequence). This CDR3 region has 14 residues. The part of the CDR3 DNA that was read is TGCAGTGCCAGACTACTTAAATCCTACAATGAG. Residues: CSARLLKSYNE. The CDR3, in full, reads CSARLLKSYNEQFF.

Many counts were recorded for this clone. The read ends 3 residues shy of where the CDR3 ends; the end is completed using the germline J gene. This chain joins TRBV2 and TRBJ2-1, with 10 bases aligning to TRBD2. Trimming cost V 1 base and J 9 bases; bases outside gene matches: 9. Germline V gene data show CDR1 as SNHLY and CDR2 as FYNNEI. The CDR3 is 16 amino acids. The sequenced CDR3 bases are TGTGCCAGCAGTGAAGGGGCTAGCGGGAGAGGAACTGAG. Amino acids: CASSEGASGRGTE. The entire CDR3 protein is CASSEGASGRGTEQFF.

There are many counts of this clone. The read ends 3 residues shy of where the CDR3 ends; the end is completed using the germline J gene. This chain links TRBV5-1 with TRBJ2-2; 10 nucleotides align to TRBD2. CDR3 size: 14 residues. After removal of 3 bases from V and 7 bases from J, the junction contained 3 bases not matched to a gene. Germline CDR1 SGHRS, CDR2 YFSETQ. The CDR3 bases that were read are TGCGCCAGCAGCTCTAGCGGGGGATACGGGGAG. Amino acid sequence: CASSSSGGYGE. The whole CDR3 reads CASSSSGGYGELFF. The full variable domain, in which reference TRBV5-1 and TRBJ2-2 provide the parts outside the CDR3, is KAGVTQTPRYLIKTRGQQVTLSCSPISGHRSVSWYQQTPGQGLQFLFEYFSETQRNKGNFPGRFSGRQFSNSRSEMNVSTLELGDSALYLCASSSSGGYGELFFGEGSRLTVL.

About this clone itself: The sequence runs out 3 residues before the end of the CDR3; the remainder is reconstructed from the germline J gene. V and J are TRBV7-8 and TRBJ2-1; 7 positions agree with TRBD2. From germline, CDR1 is SGHVS and CDR2 FQNEAQ. This CDR3 region has 14 residues. Unmatched junction bases numbered 5, after V lost 4 bases and J lost 5 bases. Partial CDR3 DNA: TGTGCCAGCAGCTGGACTAGGGTGAACAATGAG. It is translated as CASSWTRVNNE. The whole CDR3 region reads CASSWTRVNNEQFF.

This clone was detected ten times or more. CDR3 residues: CASSTYGQPQHF. The sequenced part of the CDR3 DNA is TGTGCCAGTAGTACGTACGGTCAGCCC. The rearrangement joins TRBV19 to TRBJ1-5; D is unclear. The read is 3 residues too short to cover the CDR3 end, so that end is filled in from the germline J gene. The length of the CDR3 is 12 residues. The ends were cut back, 4 bases at V and 6 bases at J, with 7 bases in the middle. Germline lookup yields CDR1 LNHDA and CDR2 SQIVND (reference sequence). The variable domain in full, completed from reference TRBV19 and TRBJ1-5, reads DGGITQSPKYLFRKEGQNVTLSCEQNLNHDAMYWYRQDPGQGLRLIYYSQIVNDFQKGDIAEGYSVSREKKESFPLTVTSAQKNPTAFYLCASSTYGQPQHFGDGTRLSIL.

This clone showed up many times. The read comes to an end 3 residues before the CDR3 does, leaving the germline J gene to fill in the end. The V gene is TRBV5-6, the J gene TRBJ1-5; D is possibly TRBD1 (6 bases). This CDR3 is built from 15 residues. Germline CDR1 reads SGHDT; CDR2 reads YYEEEE. V gave up 0 bases and J gave up 7 bases, with 14 bases separating them. CDR3 DNA (partial): TGTGCCAGCAGCTTGGGACAGGCTGAGGGCCAGCCC. It specifies CASSLGQAEGQP. The whole CDR3 protein is CASSLGQAEGQPQHF.

This clone was observed many times. The read halts 3 residues ahead of the CDR3 end, with the missing end drawn from the germline J gene. The J gene is TRBJ2-7, the V gene TRBV7-2, with D perhaps TRBD1 (6 bases). Trimming pared 5 bases from V and 4 bases from J, leaving 12 bases between. There are 13 residues in the CDR3. Germline-derived CDR1 and CDR2 are SGHTA and FQGNSA. CDR3 amino acids: CASSTAQGYEQYF. CDR3 bases read: TGTGCCAGCAGCACCGCGCAGGGGTACGAG.

The sample holds many counts of this clone. Read coverage stops 3 residues before the CDR3 terminus; the germline J gene supplies the remainder. V usage is TRBV18 and J usage is TRBJ2-5; D gene uncertain. Germline V lookup: CDR1 KGHSH, CDR2 LQKENI. Trimming stripped 3 bases from V and 0 bases from J, with 11 bases between. CDR3 length: 15 residues. The sequenced CDR3 bases are TGTGCCAGCTCACCTAATGCAGTAAACCAAGAGACC. Amino acids: CASSPNAVNQET. In full, the CDR3 is CASSPNAVNQETQYF.

This clone was seen many times. The read ends 3 residues shy of where the CDR3 ends; the end is completed using the germline J gene. This chain joins TRBV5-1 and TRBJ2-1, with TRBD1 matching 9 bases. V gave up 4 bases and J gave up 1 base; unmatched junction bases: 3. The CDR3 consists of 15 residues. Germline lookup yields CDR1 SGHRS and CDR2 YFSETQ. The part of the CDR3 DNA that was read is TGCGCCAGCAGCCTGGACAGGGGATCCTACAATGAG. Its translation is CASSLDRGSYNE. The entire CDR3 protein is CASSLDRGSYNEQFF.

This clone occurred many times. The sequence runs out 3 residues before the end of the CDR3; the remainder is reconstructed from the germline J gene. The chain is built from TRBV30 and TRBJ1-6; weak D call: TRBD1 (6 bases). CDR1 and CDR2 (germline): GTSNPN, SVGIG (reference sequence). The CDR3 spans 17 residues. V lost 3 bases to trimming and J lost 9 bases, with 24 bases between them. CDR3 sequence reads: CAWSRTRGGRLGSPLHF. The CDR3 DNA, read in part, is TGTGCCTGGAGCCGAACTAGGGGGGGCCGTTTAGGTTCACCC.

This clone came up many times. The CDR3 end is not reached by the read, which stops 3 residues before it; the germline J gene fills it in. This chain links TRBV30 with TRBJ2-7; tentatively, D is TRBD2 (5 bases). CDR3 length equals 14 residues. The V gene lost 6 bases and the J gene lost 0 bases, with 15 bases spanning the gap. CDR1 and CDR2 (germline): GTSNPN, SVGIG (reference sequence). The CDR3 spells CACEVQAVSYEQYF. The CDR3 bases that were read are TGTGCCTGCGAAGTCCAAGCGGTCTCCTACGAG.

This clone was seen repeatedly, ten times or more. The read ends 3 residues early relative to the CDR3; the germline J gene fills the gap. This sequence joins TRBV5-1 and TRBJ2-2, with TRBD2 matching over 13 bases. The CDR3 covers 16 residues. J lost 3 bases, V lost 4 bases, and 3 bases had no gene match. The germline gives CDR1 SGHRS, CDR2 YFSETQ. The DNA read from the CDR3 is TGCGCCAGCAGCGATGGACTAGCGGGAGACACCGGGGAG. As protein: CASSDGLAGDTGE. The full CDR3 reads CASSDGLAGDTGELFF.

This clone was picked up many times. The CDR3 end falls 3 residues outside the read, so it is completed with the germline J gene. The J gene is TRBJ2-1, the V gene TRBV30; 7 nucleotides agree with TRBD1. Per the germline V gene, CDR1 is GTSNPN and CDR2 is SVGIG (reference sequence). With 4 bases clipped from V and 6 bases from J, the junction kept 12 bases outside the gene matches. The CDR3 length is 15 residues. CDR3 DNA, as far as it was read: TGTGCCTGGAAGATCCGACAGGGCTTGGGCAATGAG. Translation: CAWKIRQGLGNE. The whole CDR3 protein reads CAWKIRQGLGNEQFF.

Many counts were recorded for this clone. The read terminates 3 residues before the CDR3 end, so the remaining end is supplied by the germline J gene. J is TRBJ2-3 and V is TRBV5-1, with TRBD2 identical over 11 bases. Per germline, CDR1 SGHRS and CDR2 YFSETQ. This CDR3 region has 14 residues. Partial CDR3 DNA: TGCGCCAGCAGCACTACTAGCGGGAGTGGATCG. This gives the protein CASSTTSGSGS. The complete CDR3 protein is CASSTTSGSGSQYF.

This clone was picked up many times. The observed sequence ends 3 residues before the CDR3 terminus, with the missing tail filled in from the germline J gene. The rearrangement uses TRBV28 and TRBJ2-5; tentatively, D is TRBD1 (5 bases). The CDR3 is 14 residues long. Per the germline V gene, CDR1 is MDHEN and CDR2 is SYDVKM. Trimming removed 4 bases from V and 4 bases from J, with 13 bases in between. The CDR3 DNA, read in part, is TGTGCCAGCAGTTCCCTTCAGGGCGGAGAGACC. Its protein product is CASSSLQGGET. The CDR3 in full is CASSSLQGGETQYF.